This TCR beta chain was identified in a study of chronic HIV infection and antiretroviral therapy. TCRdb re-analysed the 5' RACE reads in MiXCR, keeping a single row per CDR3 protein. The data show 45,000 to 60,000 distinct CDR3 sequences, about 18% seen once. The germline V gene has CDR1 SGHAT and CDR2 FQDESV (reference sequence). V trimming: 5 bases; J trimming: 1 base; junction bases outside the gene matches: 1. This CDR3 has 14 residues. The rearrangement joins TRBV11-1 to TRBJ2-2, with 7 bases identical to TRBD1. Sequencing used peripheral blood. The sequence was obtained from an adult who had HIV and had not received antiretroviral therapy, or was an uninfected healthy control (not recorded which). The CDR3, as DNA: TGTGCCAGCAGCCGGACAGGGAACACCGGGGAGCTGTTTTTT. Protein: CASSRTGNTGELFF.